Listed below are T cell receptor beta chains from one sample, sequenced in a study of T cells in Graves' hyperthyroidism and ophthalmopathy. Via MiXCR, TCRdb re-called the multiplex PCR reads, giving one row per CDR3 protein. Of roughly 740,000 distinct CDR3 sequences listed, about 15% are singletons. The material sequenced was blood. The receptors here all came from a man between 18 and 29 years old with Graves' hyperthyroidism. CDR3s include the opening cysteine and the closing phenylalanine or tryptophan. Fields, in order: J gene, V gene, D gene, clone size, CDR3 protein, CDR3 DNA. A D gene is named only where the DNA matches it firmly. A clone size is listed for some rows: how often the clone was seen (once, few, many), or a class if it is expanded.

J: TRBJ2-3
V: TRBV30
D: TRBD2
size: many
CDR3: CAWNGAGGADTQYF
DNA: TGTGCCTGGAATGGGGCGGGAGGTGCAGATACGCAGTATTTT

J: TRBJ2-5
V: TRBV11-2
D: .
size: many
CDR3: CASSPGPTFRTQYF
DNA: TGTGCCAGCAGCCCCGGGCCCACCTTCAGGACCCAGTACTTC

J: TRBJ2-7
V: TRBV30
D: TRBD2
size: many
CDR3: CAWRGSGRSEQYF
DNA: TGTGCCTGGAGGGGTAGCGGGAGAAGCGAGCAGTACTTC

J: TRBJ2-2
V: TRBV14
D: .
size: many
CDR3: CASSQVSGTFTGELFF
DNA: TGTGCCAGCAGCCAAGTATCAGGGACCTTCACCGGGGAGCTGTTTTTT

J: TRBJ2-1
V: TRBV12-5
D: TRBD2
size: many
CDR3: CASGLRGLAGAGWSYNEQFF
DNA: TGTGCTAGTGGTTTGAGGGGACTAGCGGGAGCGGGGTGGTCCTACAATGAGCAGTTCTTC

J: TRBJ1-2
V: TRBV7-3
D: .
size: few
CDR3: CASSSGHNGGYTF
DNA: TGTGCCAGCAGCTCGGGACACAACGGTGGCTACACCTTC

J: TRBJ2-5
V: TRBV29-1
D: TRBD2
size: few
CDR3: CSAAPTSGSGETQYF
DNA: TGCAGCGCCGCACCGACTAGCGGGAGTGGAGAGACCCAGTACTTC

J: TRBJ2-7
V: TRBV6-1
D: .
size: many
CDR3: CASKPRGRALYEQYF
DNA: TGTGCCAGTAAACCTAGGGGGAGAGCCCTCTACGAGCAGTACTTC

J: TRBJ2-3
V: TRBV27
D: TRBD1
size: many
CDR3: CATRGFTDTQYF
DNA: TGTGCCACCAGGGGGTTCACAGATACGCAGTATTTT

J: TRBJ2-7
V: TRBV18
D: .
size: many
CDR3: CASSPSGDEQYF
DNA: TGTGCCAGCTCACCCTCGGGTGACGAGCAGTACTTC

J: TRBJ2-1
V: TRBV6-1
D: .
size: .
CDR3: CASSLSRGLGSYNEQFF
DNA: TGTGCTAGCAGTCTCTCAAGGGGACTTGGGTCCTACAATGAGCAGTTCTTC

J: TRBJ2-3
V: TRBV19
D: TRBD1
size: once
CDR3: CASSTTYLGQGDADTQYF
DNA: TGTGCCAGTAGTACAACGTACCTCGGACAGGGTGACGCTGATACGCAGTATTTT

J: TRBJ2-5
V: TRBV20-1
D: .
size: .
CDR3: CSAREWGLSIKETQYF
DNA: TGCAGTGCTAGAGAATGGGGCCTGTCCATTAAAGAGACCCAGTACTTC

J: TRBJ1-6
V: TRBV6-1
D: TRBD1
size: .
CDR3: CATQGASNSPLHF
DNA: TGTGCCACCCAGGGGGCGAGCAATTCACCCCTCCACTTT

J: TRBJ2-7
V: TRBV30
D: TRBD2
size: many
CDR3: CAWLTSGGYEQYF
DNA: TGTGCCTGGTTGACTAGCGGGGGCTACGAGCAGTACTTC

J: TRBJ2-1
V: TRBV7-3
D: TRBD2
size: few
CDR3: CASSLNPTAGGSYNEQFF
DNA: TGTGCCAGCAGCTTAAATCCCACCGCGGGAGGTAGCTACAATGAGCAGTTCTTC

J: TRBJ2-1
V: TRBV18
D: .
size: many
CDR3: CASSPISSGGFF
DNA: TGTGCCAGCTCACCTATATCAAGTGGGGGGTTCTTC

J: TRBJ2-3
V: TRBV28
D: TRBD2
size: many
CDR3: CASSPIPSGARTDTQYF
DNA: TGTGCCAGCAGTCCCATACCAAGCGGGGCCCGCACAGATACGCAGTATTTT

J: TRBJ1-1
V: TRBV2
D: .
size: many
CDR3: CAIPRRGPTEAFF
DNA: TGTGCCATTCCACGGAGGGGTCCTACTGAAGCTTTCTTT

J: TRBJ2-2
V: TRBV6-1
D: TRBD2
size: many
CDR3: CASTALAGVNTGELFF
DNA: TGTGCCAGCACCGCTCTAGCGGGAGTTAACACCGGGGAGCTGTTTTTT

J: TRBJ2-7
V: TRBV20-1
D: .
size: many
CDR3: CSARDQGPYEQYF
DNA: TGCAGTGCTAGAGATCAGGGTCCCTACGAGCAGTACTTC

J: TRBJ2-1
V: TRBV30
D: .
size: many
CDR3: CAWSPGGYNEQFF
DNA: TGTGCCTGGTCGCCCGGGGGCTACAATGAGCAGTTCTTC

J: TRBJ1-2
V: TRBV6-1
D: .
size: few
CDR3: CASSEIPGSVYGYTF
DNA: TGTGCCAGCAGTGAAATTCCAGGGTCGGTCTATGGCTACACCTTC

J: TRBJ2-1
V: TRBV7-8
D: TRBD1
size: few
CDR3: CASSLAHRGDEQFF
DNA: TGTGCCAGCAGCTTAGCCCACAGGGGCGATGAGCAGTTCTTC

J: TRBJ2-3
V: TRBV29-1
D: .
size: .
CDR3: CSLGADTDTQYF
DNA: TGCAGCCTCGGGGCCGACACAGATACGCAGTATTTT

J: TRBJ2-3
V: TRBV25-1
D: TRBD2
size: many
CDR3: CASSEYSGLGAWGTQYF
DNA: TGTGCCAGCAGTGAATATTCGGGACTAGGGGCATGGGGTACGCAGTATTTT

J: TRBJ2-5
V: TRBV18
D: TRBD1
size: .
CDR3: CASSPSLGTGRETQYF
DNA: TGTGCCAGCTCACCCTCCCTGGGGACAGGACGAGAGACCCAGTACTTC

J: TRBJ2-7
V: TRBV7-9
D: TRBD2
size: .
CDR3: CASSSGTSVSYEQYF
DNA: TGTGCCAGCAGCTCCGGGACTAGCGTATCCTACGAGCAGTACTTC

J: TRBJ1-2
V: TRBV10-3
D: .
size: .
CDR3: CAIRVRQPSWYGYTF
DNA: TGTGCCATCAGAGTCCGGCAGCCATCCTGGTATGGCTACACCTTC